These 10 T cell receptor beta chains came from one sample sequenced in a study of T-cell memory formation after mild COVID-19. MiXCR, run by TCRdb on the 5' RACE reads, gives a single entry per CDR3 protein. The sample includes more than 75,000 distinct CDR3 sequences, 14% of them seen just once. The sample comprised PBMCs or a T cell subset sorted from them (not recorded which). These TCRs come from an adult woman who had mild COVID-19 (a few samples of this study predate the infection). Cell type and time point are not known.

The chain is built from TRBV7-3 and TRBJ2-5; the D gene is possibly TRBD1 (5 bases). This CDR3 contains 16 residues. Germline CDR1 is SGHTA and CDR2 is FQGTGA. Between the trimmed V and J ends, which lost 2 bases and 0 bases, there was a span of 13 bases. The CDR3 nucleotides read TGTGCCAGCAGCTTAGGATGGGGCAGGTACCAAGAGACCCAGTACTTC. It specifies CASSLGWGRYQETQYF.

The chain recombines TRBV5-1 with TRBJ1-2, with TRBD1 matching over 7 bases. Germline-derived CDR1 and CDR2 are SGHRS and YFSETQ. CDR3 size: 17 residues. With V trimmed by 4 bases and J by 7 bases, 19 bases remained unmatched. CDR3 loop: CASSTRDREPGLSGYTF. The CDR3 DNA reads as TGCGCCAGCAGCACCCGGGACAGAGAGCCGGGGTTGAGTGGCTACACCTTC.

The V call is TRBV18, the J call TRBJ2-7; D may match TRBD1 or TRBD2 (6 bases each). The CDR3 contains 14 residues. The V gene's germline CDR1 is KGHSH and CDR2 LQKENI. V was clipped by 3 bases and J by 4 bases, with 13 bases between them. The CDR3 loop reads CASSPARGGYEQYF. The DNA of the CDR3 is TGTGCCAGCTCACCGGCCAGGGGAGGTTACGAGCAGTACTTC. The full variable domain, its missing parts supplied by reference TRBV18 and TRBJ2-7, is NAGVMQNPRHLVRRRGQEARLRCSPMKGHSHVYWYRQLPEEGLKFMVYLQKENIIDESGMPKERFSAEFPKEGPSILRIQQVVRGDSAAYFCASSPARGGYEQYFGPGTRLTVT.

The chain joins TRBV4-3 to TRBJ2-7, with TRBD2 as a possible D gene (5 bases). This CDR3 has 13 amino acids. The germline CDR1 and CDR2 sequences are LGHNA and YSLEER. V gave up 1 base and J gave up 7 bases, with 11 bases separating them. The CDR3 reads CASSQARGLEQYF. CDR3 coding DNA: TGCGCCAGCAGCCAAGCACGCGGGCTAGAGCAGTACTTC.

CDR3 amino acids: CASSHTDLRTDTQYF. The CDR3 DNA follows: TGTGCCAGCAGTCATACGGACCTTCGCACAGATACGCAGTATTTT. The chain uses TRBV28 and TRBJ2-3, with D unclear. V was pared by 5 bases and J by 1 base, with 13 bases between. CDR3 length equals 15 residues. CDR1 is MDHEN, CDR2 SYDVKM, per germline.

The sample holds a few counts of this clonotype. CDR3 in amino acids: CSARDIQEDIYEQYF. The DNA for the CDR3 is TGCAGTGCTAGAGATATTCAGGAGGACATCTACGAGCAGTACTTC. This chain uses TRBV20-1 with TRBJ2-7; D may be TRBD1 or TRBD2 (5 bases each). Trimming removed 0 bases at V and 3 bases at J, with 15 bases between. This CDR3 is 15 amino acids long. The germline gives CDR1 DFQATT, CDR2 SNEGSKA (reference sequence).

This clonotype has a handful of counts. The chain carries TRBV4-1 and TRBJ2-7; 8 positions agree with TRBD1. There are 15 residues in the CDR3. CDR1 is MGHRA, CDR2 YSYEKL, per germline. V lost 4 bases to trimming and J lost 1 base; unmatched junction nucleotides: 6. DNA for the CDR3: TGCGCCAGCAGCCTACAGGGGGATGATTCCTACGAGCAGTACTTC. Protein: CASSLQGDDSYEQYF.

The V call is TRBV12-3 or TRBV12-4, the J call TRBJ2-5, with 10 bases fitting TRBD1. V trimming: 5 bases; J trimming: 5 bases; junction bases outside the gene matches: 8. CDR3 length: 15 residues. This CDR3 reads CASSLDRGRLETQYF. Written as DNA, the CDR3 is TGTGCCAGCAGTCTAGACAGGGGGCGCTTGGAGACCCAGTACTTC.

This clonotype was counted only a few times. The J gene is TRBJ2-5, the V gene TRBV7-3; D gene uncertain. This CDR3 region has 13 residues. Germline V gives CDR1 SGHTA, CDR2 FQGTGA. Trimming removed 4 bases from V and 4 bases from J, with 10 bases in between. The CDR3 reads CASSSTQPETQYF. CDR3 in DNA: TGTGCCAGCAGCTCCACCCAACCAGAGACCCAGTACTTC.

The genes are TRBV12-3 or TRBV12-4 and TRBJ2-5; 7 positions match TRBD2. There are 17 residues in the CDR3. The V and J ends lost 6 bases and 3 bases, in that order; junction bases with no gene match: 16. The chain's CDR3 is CASRAATGDGLEETQYF. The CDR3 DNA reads TGTGCCAGCAGAGCAGCGACTGGTGACGGACTAGAAGAGACCCAGTACTTC.